This T cell receptor (beta chain) was documented in a study of T cell repertoires in cytomegalovirus infection. In TCRdb, the reads were re-called with MiXCR into one record per CDR3 protein. The table lists around 740,000 distinct CDR3 sequences, 35% to 40% of them singletons. V shed 3 bases, J shed 2 bases, and the junction held 7 bases outside the gene matches. This CDR3 contains 15 residues. The TCR originated in a human donor in good health (CMV status not recorded). Some clones in this sample may be carry-over from other donors' samples. The material sequenced was PBMCs. The V call is TRBV12-3 or TRBV12-4, the J call TRBJ2-7; 7 nucleotides agree with TRBD2. This CDR3 reads CASSLGGAVTYEQYF. DNA for the CDR3: TGTGCCAGCAGTTTGGGAGGGGCAGTGACCTACGAGCAGTACTTC.